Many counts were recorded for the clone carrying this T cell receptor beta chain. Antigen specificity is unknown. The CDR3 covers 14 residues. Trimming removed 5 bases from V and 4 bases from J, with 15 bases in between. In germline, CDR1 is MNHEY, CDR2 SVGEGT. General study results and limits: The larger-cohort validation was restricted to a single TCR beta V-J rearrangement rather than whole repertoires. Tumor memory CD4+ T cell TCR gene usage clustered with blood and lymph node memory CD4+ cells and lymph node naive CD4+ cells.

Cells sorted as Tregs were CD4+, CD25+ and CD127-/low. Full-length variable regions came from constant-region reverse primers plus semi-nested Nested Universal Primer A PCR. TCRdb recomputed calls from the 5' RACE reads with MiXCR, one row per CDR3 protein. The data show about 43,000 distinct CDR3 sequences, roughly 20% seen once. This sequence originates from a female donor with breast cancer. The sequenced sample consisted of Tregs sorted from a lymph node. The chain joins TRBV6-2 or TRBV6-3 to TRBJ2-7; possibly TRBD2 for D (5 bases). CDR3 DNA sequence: TGTGCCAGCAGTATCCTGGACTTGAGTTACGAGCAGTACTTC. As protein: CASSILDLSYEQYF.